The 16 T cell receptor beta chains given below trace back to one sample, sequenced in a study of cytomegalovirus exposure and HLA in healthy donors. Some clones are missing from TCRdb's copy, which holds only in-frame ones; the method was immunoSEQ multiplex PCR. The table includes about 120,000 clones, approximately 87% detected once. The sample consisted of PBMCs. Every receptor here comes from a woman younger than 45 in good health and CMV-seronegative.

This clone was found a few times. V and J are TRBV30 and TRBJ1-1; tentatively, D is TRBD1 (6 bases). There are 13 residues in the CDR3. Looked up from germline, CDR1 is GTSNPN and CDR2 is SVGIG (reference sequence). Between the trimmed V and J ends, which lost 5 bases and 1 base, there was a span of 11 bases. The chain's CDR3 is CAWAGGSNTEAFF. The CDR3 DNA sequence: TGTGCCTGGGCGGGGGGCTCGAACACTGAAGCTTTCTTT.

CDR3 nucleotides: TGTGCCAGCAGCTTACTACCCTACGAGCAGTACTTC. Protein product: CASSLLPYEQYF. V usage is TRBV7-9 and J usage is TRBJ2-7; no definite D call. The CDR3 contains 12 residues. Trimming left V 2 bases short and J 2 bases short, with 4 bases between. Germline CDR1 reads SEHNR; CDR2 reads FQNEAQ (reference sequence).

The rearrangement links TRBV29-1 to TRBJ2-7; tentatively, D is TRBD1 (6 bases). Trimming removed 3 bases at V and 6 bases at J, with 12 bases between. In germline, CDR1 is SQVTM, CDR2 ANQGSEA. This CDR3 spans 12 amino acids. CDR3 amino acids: CSVEYRVGEQYF. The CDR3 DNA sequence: TGCAGCGTTGAGTACAGGGTTGGCGAGCAGTACTTC.

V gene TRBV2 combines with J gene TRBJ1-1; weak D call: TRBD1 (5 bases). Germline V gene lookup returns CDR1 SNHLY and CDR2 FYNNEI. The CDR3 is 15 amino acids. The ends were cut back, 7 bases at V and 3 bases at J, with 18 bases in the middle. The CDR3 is CASTRAGRGDTEAFF. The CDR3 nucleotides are TGTGCCAGCACCAGGGCGGGGCGAGGCGACACTGAAGCTTTCTTT.

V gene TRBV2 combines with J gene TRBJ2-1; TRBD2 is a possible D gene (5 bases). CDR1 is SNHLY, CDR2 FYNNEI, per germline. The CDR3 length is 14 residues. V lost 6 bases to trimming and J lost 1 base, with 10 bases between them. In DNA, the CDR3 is TGTGCCAGCAGCGTCTCGGGGTCCTACAATGAGCAGTTCTTC. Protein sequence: CASSVSGSYNEQFF.

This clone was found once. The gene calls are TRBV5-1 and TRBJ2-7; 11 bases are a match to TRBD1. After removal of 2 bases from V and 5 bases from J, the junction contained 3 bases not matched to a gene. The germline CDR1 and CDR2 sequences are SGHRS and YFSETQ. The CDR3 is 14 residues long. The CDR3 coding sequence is TGCGCCAGCAGCTTCCCGGGACAGGGGGACGAGCAGTACTTC. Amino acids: CASSFPGQGDEQYF.

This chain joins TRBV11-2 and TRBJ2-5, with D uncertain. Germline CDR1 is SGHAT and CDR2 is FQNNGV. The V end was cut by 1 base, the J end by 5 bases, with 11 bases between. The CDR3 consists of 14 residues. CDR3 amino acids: CASSLAASMETQYF. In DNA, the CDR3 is TGTGCCAGCAGCTTAGCAGCTAGTATGGAGACCCAGTACTTC.

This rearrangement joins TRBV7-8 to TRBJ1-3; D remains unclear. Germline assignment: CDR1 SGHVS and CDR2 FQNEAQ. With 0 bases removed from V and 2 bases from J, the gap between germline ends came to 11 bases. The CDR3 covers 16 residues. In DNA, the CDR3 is TGTGCCAGCAGCTTAGCACCGGGGTTTACTGGAAACACCATATATTTT. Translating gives CASSLAPGFTGNTIYF. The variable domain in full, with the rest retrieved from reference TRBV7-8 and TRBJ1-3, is GAGVSQSPRYKVAKRGQDVALRCDPISGHVSLFWYQQALGQGPEFLTYFQNEAQLDKSGLPSDRFFAERPEGSVSTLKIQRTQQEDSAVYLCASSLAPGFTGNTIYFGEGSWLTVV.

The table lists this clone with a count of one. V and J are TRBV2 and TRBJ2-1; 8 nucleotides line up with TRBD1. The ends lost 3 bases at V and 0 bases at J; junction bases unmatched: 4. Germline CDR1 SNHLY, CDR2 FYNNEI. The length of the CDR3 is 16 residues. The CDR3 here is CASSENRGISYNEQFF. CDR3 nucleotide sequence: TGTGCCAGCAGTGAGAACAGGGGGATCTCCTACAATGAGCAGTTCTTC. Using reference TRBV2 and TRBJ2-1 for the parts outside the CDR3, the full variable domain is EPEVTQTPSHQVTQMGQEVILRCVPISNHLYFYWYRQILGQKVEFLVSFYNNEISEKSEIFDDQFSVERPDGSNFTLKIRSTKLEDSAMYFCASSENRGISYNEQFFGPGTRLTVL.

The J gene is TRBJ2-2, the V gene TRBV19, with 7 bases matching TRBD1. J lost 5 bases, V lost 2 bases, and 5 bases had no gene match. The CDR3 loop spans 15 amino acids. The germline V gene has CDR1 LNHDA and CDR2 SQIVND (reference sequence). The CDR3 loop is CASSITRGWTGELFF. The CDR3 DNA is TGTGCCAGTAGTATAACCAGGGGGTGGACCGGGGAGCTGTTTTTT.

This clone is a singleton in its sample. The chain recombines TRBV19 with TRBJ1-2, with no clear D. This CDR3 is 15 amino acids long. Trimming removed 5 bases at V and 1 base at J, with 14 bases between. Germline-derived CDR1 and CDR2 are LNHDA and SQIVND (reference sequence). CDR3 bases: TGTGCCAGTAGTCTATCCCCCGGCGGTAACTATGGCTACACCTTC. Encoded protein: CASSLSPGGNYGYTF.

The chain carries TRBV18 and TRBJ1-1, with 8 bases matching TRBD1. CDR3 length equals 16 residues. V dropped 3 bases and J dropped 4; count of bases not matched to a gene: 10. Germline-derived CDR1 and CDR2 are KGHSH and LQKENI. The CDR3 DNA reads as TGTGCCAGCTCACCCTTCATACAAACAGGGGGCACTGAAGCTTTCTTT. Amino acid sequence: CASSPFIQTGGTEAFF.

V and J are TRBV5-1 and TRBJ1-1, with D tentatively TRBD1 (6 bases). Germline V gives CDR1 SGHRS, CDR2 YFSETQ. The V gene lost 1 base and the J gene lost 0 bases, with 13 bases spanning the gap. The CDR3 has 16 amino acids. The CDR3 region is CASSLFGGLMNTEAFF. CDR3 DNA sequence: TGCGCCAGCAGCTTGTTCGGGGGGCTCATGAACACTGAAGCTTTCTTT.

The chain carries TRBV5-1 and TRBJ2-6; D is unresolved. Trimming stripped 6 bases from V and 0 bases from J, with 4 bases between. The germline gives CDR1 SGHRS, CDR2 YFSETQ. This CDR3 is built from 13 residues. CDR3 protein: CASMASGANVLTF. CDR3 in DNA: TGCGCCAGCATGGCCTCTGGGGCCAACGTCCTGACTTTC.

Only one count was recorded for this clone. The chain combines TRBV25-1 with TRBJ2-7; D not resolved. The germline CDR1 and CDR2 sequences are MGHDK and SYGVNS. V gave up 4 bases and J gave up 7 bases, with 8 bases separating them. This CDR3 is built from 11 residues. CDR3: CASSVGLEQYF. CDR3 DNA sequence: TGTGCCAGCAGTGTGGGCCTTGAGCAGTACTTC.

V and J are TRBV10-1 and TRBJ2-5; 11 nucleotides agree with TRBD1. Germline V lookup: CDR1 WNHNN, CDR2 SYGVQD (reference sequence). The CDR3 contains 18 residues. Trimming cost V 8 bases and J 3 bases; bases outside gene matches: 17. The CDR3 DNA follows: TGCGCCAGCCCCAAAACGCTTCCCGGGACAGGGGGAGAAGAGACCCAGTACTTC. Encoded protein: CASPKTLPGTGGEETQYF.